The present T cell receptor (beta chain) was sequenced within a study of blood T cell repertoires in COVID-19. The overall study: Sample material is recorded as cDNA or gDNA derived from T cells, B-cell-depleted T cells, or PBMCs.

CDR3 length equals 14 residues. The germline CDR1 and CDR2 sequences are SGHRS and YFSETQ. V was cut by 5 bases and J by 5 bases, with 16 bases left in between. In the original analysis: Reference gene primer amplification yielded estimated nucleated cell counts. Using immunoSEQ multiplex PCR, the repertoire was profiled, and TCRdb retains in-frame clones only, with some absent. V, J and clone size reflect that table, while D and trimming were determined from the DNA. The table records some 75,000 clones, about 89% of them present only once. This sequence was found in a man aged 55 to 70 with acute or convalescent COVID-19. The V gene is TRBV5-1, the J gene TRBJ2-5; tentative D call: TRBD1 (6 bases). The sample consisted of peripheral blood. The CDR3 loop is CASRGLQGQETQYF. The CDR3 DNA is TGCGCCAGCAGAGGTCTACAGGGCCAGGAGACCCAGTACTTC. Supplemented by reference TRBV5-1 and TRBJ2-5, the full variable domain reads KAGVTQTPRYLIKTRGQQVTLSCSPISGHRSVSWYQQTPGQGLQFLFEYFSETQRNKGNFPGRFSGRQFSNSRSEMNVSTLELGDSALYLCASRGLQGQETQYFGPGTRLLVL.